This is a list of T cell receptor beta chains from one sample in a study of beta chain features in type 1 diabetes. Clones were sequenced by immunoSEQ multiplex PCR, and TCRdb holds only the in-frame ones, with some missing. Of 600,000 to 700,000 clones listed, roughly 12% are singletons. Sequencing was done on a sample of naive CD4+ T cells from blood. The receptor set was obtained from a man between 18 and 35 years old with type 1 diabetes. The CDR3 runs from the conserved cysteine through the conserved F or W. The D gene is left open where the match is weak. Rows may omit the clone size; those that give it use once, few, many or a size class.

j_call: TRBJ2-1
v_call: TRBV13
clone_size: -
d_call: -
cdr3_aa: CASSLGGGAGKVNEQFF
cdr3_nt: TGTGCCAGCAGCTTAGGTGGGGGGGCAGGGAAAGTGAATGAGCAGTTCTTC

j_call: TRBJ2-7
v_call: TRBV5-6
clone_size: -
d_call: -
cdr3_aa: CASSKLAVGTYEQYF
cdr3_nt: TGTGCCAGCAGCAAGCTCGCGGTGGGGACCTACGAGCAGTACTTC

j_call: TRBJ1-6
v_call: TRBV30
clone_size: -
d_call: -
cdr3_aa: CAWRVNSPLHF
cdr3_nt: TGTGCCTGGAGGGTTAATTCACCCCTCCACTTT

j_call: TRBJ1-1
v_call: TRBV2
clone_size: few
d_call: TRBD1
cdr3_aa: CAPSGIGTGGNLNTEAFF
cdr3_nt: TGTGCCCCGTCTGGGATTGGGACAGGGGGCAATTTGAACACTGAAGCTTTCTTT

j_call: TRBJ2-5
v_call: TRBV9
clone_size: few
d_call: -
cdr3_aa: CASSVGGEETQYF
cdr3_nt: TGTGCCAGCAGCGTAGGCGGGGAAGAGACCCAGTACTTC

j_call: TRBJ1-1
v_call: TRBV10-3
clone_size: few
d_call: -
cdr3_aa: CAISDSLNTEAFF
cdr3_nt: TGTGCCATCAGTGACAGTTTGAACACTGAAGCTTTCTTT

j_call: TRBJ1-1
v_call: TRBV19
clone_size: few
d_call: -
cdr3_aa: CASSAGLNVNTEAFF
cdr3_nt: TGTGCCAGTAGCGCCGGGCTCAACGTGAACACTGAAGCTTTCTTT

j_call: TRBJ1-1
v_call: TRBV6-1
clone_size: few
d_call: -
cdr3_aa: CASPKNTEAFF
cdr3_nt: TGTGCCAGTCCGAAGAACACTGAAGCTTTCTTT

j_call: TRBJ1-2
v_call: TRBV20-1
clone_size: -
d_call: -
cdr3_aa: CSADANYGYTF
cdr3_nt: TGCAGTGCCGATGCTAACTATGGCTACACCTTC

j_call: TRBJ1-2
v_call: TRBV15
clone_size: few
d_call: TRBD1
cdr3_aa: CATSRDGGPGQGHGYTF
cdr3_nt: TGTGCCACCAGCAGAGATGGGGGTCCGGGACAGGGGCATGGCTACACCTTC

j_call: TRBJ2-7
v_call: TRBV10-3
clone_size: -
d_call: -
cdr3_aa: CAISESGARDEQYF
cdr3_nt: TGTGCCATCAGTGAGTCAGGGGCTCGGGACGAGCAGTACTTC

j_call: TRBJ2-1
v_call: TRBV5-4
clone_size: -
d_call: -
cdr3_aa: CASSGRQSSYNEQFF
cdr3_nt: TGTGCCAGCAGCGGGAGACAGAGCTCCTACAATGAGCAGTTCTTC

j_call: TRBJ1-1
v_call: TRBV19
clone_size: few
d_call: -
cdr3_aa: CASTLGGRDTEAFF
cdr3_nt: TGTGCCAGCACCCTCGGGGGGCGAGACACTGAAGCTTTCTTT

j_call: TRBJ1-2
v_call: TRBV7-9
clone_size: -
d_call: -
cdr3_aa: CASSLAAGYYGYTF
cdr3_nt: TGTGCCAGCAGCTTAGCGGCGGGGTACTATGGCTACACCTTC